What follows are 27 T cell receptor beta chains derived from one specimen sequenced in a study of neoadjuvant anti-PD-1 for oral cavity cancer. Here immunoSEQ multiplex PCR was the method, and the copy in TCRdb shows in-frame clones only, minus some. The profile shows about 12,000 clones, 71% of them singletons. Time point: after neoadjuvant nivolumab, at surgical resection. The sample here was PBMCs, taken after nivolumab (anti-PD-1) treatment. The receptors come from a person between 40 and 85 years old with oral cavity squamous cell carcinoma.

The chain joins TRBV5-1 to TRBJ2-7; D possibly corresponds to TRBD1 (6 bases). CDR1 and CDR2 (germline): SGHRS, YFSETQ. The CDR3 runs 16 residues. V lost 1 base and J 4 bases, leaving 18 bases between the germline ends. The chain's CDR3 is CASSLSLTGPPYEQYF. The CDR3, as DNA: TGCGCCAGCAGCTTGTCCCTTACAGGGCCCCCTTACGAGCAGTACTTC.

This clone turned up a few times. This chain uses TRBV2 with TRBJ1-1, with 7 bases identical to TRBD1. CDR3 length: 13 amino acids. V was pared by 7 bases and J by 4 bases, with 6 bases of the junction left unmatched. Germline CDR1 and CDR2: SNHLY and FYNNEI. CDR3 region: CASNPEGATEAFF. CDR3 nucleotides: TGTGCCAGCAACCCAGAGGGGGCCACTGAAGCTTTCTTT.

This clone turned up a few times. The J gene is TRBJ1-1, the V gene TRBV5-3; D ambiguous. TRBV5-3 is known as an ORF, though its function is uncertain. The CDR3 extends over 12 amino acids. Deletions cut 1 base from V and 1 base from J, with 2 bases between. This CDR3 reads CARSLTNTEAFF. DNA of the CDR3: TGTGCCAGAAGCTTGACGAACACTGAAGCTTTCTTT.

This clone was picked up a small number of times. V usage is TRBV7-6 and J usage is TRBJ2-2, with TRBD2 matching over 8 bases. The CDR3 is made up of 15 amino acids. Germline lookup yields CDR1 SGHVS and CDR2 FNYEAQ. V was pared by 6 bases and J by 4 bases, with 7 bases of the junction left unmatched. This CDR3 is CASRIERGPTGELFF. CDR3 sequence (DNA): TGTGCCAGCAGAATCGAGCGGGGGCCCACCGGGGAGCTGTTTTTT.

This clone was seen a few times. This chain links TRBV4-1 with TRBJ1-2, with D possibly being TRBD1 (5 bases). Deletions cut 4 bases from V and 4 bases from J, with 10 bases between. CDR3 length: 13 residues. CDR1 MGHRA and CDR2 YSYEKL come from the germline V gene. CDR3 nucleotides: TGCGCCAGCAGCCGCGGGAGGGGCTATGGCTACACCTTC. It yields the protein CASSRGRGYGYTF.

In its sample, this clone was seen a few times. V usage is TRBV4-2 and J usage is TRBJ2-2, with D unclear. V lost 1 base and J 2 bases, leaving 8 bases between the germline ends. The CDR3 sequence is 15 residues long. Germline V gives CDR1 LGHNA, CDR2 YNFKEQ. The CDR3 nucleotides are TGTGCCAGCAGCCAAGTTTTCGGAAACACCGGGGAGCTGTTTTTT. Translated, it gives CASSQVFGNTGELFF.

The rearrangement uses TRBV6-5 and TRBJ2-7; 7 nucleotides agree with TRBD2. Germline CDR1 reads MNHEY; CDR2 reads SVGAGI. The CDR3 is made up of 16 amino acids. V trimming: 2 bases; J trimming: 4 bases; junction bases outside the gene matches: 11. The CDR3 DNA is TGTGCCAGCAGTTACGGGGCGGGTTTCGGGGGGTACGAGCAGTACTTC. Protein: CASSYGAGFGGYEQYF.

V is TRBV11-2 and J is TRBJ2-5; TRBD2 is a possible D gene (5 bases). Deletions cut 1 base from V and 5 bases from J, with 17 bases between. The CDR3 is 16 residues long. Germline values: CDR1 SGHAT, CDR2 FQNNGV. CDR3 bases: TGTGCCAGCAGCTTAGGCTCCCGGAGTAGGAGGGAGACCCAGTACTTC. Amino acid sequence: CASSLGSRSRRETQYF. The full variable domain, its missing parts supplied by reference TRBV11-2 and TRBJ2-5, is EAGVAQSPRYKIIEKRQSVAFWCNPISGHATLYWYQQILGQGPKLLIQFQNNGVVDDSQLPKDRFSAERLKGVDSTLKIQPAKLEDSAVYLCASSLGSRSRRETQYFGPGTRLLVL.

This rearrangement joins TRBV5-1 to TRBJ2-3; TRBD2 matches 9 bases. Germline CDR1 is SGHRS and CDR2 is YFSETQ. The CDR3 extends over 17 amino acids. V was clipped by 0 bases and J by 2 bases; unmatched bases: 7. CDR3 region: CASSLGLAGSTTDTQYF. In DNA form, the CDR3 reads TGCGCCAGCAGCTTGGGGCTAGCGGGATCCACCACAGATACGCAGTATTTT.

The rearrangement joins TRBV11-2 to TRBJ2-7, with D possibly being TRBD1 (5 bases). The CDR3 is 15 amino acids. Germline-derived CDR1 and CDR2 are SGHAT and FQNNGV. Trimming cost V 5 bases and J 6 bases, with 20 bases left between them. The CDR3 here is CASSGLRQKVGEQYF. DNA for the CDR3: TGTGCCAGCAGCGGGCTAAGACAGAAGGTAGGCGAGCAGTACTTC.

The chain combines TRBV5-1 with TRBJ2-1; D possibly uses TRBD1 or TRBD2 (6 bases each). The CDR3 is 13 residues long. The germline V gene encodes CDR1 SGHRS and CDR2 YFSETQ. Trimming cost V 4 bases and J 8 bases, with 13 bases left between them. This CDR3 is CASSPAGGHEQFF. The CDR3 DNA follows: TGCGCCAGCAGCCCCGCCGGGGGCCATGAGCAGTTCTTC.

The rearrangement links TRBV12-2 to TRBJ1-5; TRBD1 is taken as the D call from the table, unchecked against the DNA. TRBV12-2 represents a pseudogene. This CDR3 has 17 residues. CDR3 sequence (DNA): TGTGCAAGTCGCTTAGGGACAGGTACCATGAGCAATCAGCCCCAGCATTTT. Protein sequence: CASRLGTGTMSNQPQHF.

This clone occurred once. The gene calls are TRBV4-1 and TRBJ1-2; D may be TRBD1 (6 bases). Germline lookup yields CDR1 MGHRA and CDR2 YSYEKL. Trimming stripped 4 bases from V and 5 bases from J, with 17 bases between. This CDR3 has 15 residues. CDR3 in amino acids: CASSPREGETYGYTF. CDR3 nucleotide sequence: TGCGCCAGCAGCCCCCGTGAGGGGGAAACATATGGCTACACCTTC.

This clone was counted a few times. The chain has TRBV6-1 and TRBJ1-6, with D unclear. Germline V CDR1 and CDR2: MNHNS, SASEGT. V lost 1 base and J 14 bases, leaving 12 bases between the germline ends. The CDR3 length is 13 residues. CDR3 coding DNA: TGTGCCAGCAGTGAAGGATTGAGTGTTTCCCTCCACTTT. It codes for CASSEGLSVSLHF.

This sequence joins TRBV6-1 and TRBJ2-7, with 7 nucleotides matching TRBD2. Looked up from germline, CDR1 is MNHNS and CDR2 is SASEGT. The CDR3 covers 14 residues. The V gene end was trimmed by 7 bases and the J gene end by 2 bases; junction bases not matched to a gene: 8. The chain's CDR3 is CASISSGVPYEQYF. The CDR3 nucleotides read TGTGCCAGCATCTCCAGCGGGGTTCCCTACGAGCAGTACTTC.

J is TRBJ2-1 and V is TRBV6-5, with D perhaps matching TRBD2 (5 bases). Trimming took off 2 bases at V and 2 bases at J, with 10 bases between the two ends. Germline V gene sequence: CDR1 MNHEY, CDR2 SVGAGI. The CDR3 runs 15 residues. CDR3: CASSYRVLAYNEQFF. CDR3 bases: TGTGCCAGCAGTTACAGGGTACTAGCCTACAATGAGCAGTTCTTC.

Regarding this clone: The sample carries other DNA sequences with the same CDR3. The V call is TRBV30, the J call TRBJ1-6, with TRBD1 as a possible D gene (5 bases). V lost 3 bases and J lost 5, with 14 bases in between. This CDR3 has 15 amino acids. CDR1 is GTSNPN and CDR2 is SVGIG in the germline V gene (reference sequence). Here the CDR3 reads CAWSPWEGNNSPLHF. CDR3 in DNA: TGTGCCTGGAGCCCCTGGGAGGGGAATAATTCACCCCTCCACTTT.

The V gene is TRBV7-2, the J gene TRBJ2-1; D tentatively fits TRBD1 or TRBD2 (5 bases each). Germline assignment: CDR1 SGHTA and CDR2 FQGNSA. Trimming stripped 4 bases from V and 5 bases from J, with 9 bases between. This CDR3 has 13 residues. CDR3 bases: TGTGCCAGCAGCTGGATGGGGGACAATGAGCAGTTCTTC. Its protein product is CASSWMGDNEQFF.

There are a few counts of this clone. The CDR3 sequence is CASSQDLGGADTQYF. CDR3 bases: TGTGCCAGCAGCCAAGATTTAGGGGGGGCAGATACGCAGTATTTT. The genes are TRBV4-2 and TRBJ2-3, with D tentatively TRBD2 (7 bases). Germline CDR1 and CDR2: LGHNA and YNFKEQ. Deletions cut 0 bases from V and 4 bases from J, with 11 bases between. The CDR3 has 15 amino acids.

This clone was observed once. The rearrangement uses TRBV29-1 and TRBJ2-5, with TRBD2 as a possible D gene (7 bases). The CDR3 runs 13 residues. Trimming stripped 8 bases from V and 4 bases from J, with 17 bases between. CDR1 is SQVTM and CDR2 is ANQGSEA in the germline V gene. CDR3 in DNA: TGCAGCTCTGGGGGGGGGCGCGGAGAGACCCAGTACTTC. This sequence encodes CSSGGGRGETQYF.

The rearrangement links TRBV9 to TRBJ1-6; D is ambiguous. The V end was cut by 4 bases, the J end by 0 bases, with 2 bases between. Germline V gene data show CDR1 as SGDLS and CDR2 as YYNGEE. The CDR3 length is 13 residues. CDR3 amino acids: CASSTSYNSPLHF. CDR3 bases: TGTGCCAGCAGCACCTCCTATAATTCACCCCTCCACTTT.

CDR3 sequence reads: CAWVGTGDNYGYTF. The CDR3 DNA reads as TGTGCCTGGGTAGGGACAGGAGATAACTATGGCTACACCTTC. This chain uses TRBV30 with TRBJ1-2; 8 positions agree with TRBD1. Trimming at V came to 5 bases and at J to 1 base, leaving 6 bases not matched to a gene. CDR3 length equals 14 residues. CDR1 is GTSNPN, CDR2 SVGIG, per germline (reference sequence).

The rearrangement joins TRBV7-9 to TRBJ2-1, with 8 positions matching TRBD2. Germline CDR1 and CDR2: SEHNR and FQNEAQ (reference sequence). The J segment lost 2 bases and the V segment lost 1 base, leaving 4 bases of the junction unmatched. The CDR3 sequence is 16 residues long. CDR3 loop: CASSLGGSGAYNEQFF. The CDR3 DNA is TGTGCCAGCAGCTTAGGGGGTAGCGGGGCCTACAATGAGCAGTTCTTC.

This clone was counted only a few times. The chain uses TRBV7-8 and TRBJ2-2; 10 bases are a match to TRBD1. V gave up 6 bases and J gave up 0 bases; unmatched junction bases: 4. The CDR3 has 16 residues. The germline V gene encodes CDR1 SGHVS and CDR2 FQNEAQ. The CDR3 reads CASRRTGGTNTGELFF. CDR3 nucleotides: TGTGCCAGCAGGCGGACAGGGGGAACGAACACCGGGGAGCTGTTTTTT.

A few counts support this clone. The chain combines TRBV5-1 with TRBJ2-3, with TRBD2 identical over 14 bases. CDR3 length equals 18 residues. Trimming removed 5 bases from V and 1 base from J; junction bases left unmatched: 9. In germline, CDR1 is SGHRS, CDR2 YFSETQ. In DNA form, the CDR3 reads TGCGCCAGCAGGCAAAGGACTAGCGGGGGGCTTCGCACAGATACGCAGTATTTT. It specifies CASRQRTSGGLRTDTQYF.

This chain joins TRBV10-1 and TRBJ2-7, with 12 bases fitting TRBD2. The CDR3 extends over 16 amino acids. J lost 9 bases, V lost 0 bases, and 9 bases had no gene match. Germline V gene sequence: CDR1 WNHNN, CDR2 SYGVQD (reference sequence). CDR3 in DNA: TGCGCCAGCAGTGAGTCGCTGACTAGCGGGAGACTTGGGCAGTACTTC. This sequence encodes CASSESLTSGRLGQYF.

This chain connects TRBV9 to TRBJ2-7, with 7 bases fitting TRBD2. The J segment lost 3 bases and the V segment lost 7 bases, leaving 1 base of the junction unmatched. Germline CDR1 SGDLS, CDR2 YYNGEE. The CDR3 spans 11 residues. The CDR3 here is CASGGVYEQYF. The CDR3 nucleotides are TGTGCCAGCGGGGGGGTCTACGAGCAGTACTTC.